A selection of T cell receptor beta chains follows, all from one sample in a study of cytomegalovirus exposure and HLA in healthy donors. Sequencing used immunoSEQ multiplex PCR; TCRdb keeps in-frame clones, though not all of them. The data show 20,000 to 25,000 clones, about 77% seen once. Material: PBMCs. The receptor set was obtained from a man in his fifties or sixties in good health and CMV-seronegative. Each CDR3 is given with its conserved first and last residue. A D gene is named only where the DNA matches it firmly. Clone sizes are given selectively: once, few, many, or a class where the clone is expanded.

DNA | CDR3 | size | J | D | V
TGTGCCAGCAGGAAACCGGGACTAGGGGCCGTCTACGAGCAGTACTTC | CASRKPGLGAVYEQYF | - | TRBJ2-7 | TRBD2 | TRBV27
TGTGCCAGCAGCTTAGGGGTAGCAACGACGCCATATGGCTACACCTTC | CASSLGVATTPYGYTF | - | TRBJ1-2 | - | TRBV7-9
TGTGCCACGGGGAGGGGACAGGGGACCTACGAGCAGTACTTC | CATGRGQGTYEQYF | - | TRBJ2-7 | TRBD1 | TRBV2
TGTGCCAGCAGTGTCACAGGGGGCCACGCCGGGGAGCTGTTTTTT | CASSVTGGHAGELFF | - | TRBJ2-2 | TRBD1 | TRBV27
TGTGCCAGCAGCAAGGAGATTATGAACACTGAAGCTTTCTTT | CASSKEIMNTEAFF | - | TRBJ1-1 | - | TRBV7-6
TGCGCCAGCAGCTTGGGAGCGGCTACCTACAATGAGCAGTTCTTC | CASSLGAATYNEQFF | few | TRBJ2-1 | - | TRBV5-1
TGTGCCAGCACCCTATCCCGGGACAGGGGTCGGGGGAGGGAGTTCTTC | CASTLSRDRGRGREFF | - | TRBJ2-1 | TRBD1 | TRBV27
TGTTCCAGCAGCTTAGCTCTGGGCGAGGGAACTGAAGCTTTCTTT | CSSSLALGEGTEAFF | - | TRBJ1-1 | - | TRBV7-9
TGTGCCACCAGCCGAAGGGGCGGCCTATCCGTCAAAGAGACCCAGTACTTC | CATSRRGGLSVKETQYF | - | TRBJ2-5 | - | TRBV15
TGTGCCTGGAGTGTCTCGGAGGGGGCAGTTAATACTGAAGCTTTCTTT | CAWSVSEGAVNTEAFF | - | TRBJ1-1 | TRBD1 | TRBV30
TGTGCCAGCAGCTTGCAGGGGGCCGTGGCTGGAAACACCATATATTTT | CASSLQGAVAGNTIYF | few | TRBJ1-3 | TRBD1 | TRBV7-9
TGTGCCAGCAGCTTTTCGCCTACAGTCCTCCTCACAGATACGCAGTATTTT | CASSFSPTVLLTDTQYF | - | TRBJ2-3 | - | TRBV13
TGTGCCAGCAGCCGGACAGGGCAAAGGGCCAACGTCCTGACTTTC | CASSRTGQRANVLTF | - | TRBJ2-6 | TRBD1 | TRBV5-5
TGTGCCACCAGCAGAGGGACTAGCGGGGGACCTTACCAAGAGACCCAGTACTTC | CATSRGTSGGPYQETQYF | - | TRBJ2-5 | TRBD2 | TRBV15
TGCAGCGTTGAAGATCAGGGACAGCTTTCCTATGGCTACACCTTC | CSVEDQGQLSYGYTF | - | TRBJ1-2 | TRBD1 | TRBV29-1
TGCAGCGTCTTACTACGGGACAGTCGCTCTGGGGCCAACGTCCTGACTTTC | CSVLLRDSRSGANVLTF | - | TRBJ2-6 | TRBD1 | TRBV29-1
TGTGCCAGCAGTAGGACAGGGTGCGAGCAGTACTTC | CASSRTGCEQYF | - | TRBJ2-7 | TRBD1 | TRBV27
TGCGCCAGCAGCTCACAGACAGCGAACACCGGGGAGCTGTTTTTT | CASSSQTANTGELFF | - | TRBJ2-2 | - | TRBV4-1
TGTGCCAGTAGTATAGCCTCTAGCGGGAGGGCCAGAGATACGCAGTATTTT | CASSIASSGRARDTQYF | - | TRBJ2-3 | TRBD2 | TRBV19
TGTGCCAGCAGCACAGGACAGGGTCGGGCCGGGGAGCTGTTTTTT | CASSTGQGRAGELFF | - | TRBJ2-2 | TRBD1 | TRBV6-5
TGTGCTAGCAGCCCGCGGGGGGCGTATACGCAGTATTTT | CASSPRGAYTQYF | once | TRBJ2-3 | TRBD2 | TRBV7-7
TGTGCCAGCAGCTTATTCGGGGGCTCCTACAATGAGCAGTTCTTC | CASSLFGGSYNEQFF | - | TRBJ2-1 | - | TRBV7-9
TGTGCCAGTTGGGAGGCGGACGGTTACGAGCAGTACTTC | CASWEADGYEQYF | - | TRBJ2-7 | - | TRBV28
TGTGCCAGCACTCTAGCTATGAACACTGAAGCTTTCTTT | CASTLAMNTEAFF | - | TRBJ1-1 | - | TRBV7-6
TGTGCCAGCAGCCCGACCGGGACAGGGGGCTACGAGCAGTACTTC | CASSPTGTGGYEQYF | once | TRBJ2-7 | TRBD1 | TRBV28
TGTGCCAGCAGCTCCCTTGGGGCACCCCTCGGCACTGAAGCTTTCTTT | CASSSLGAPLGTEAFF | once | TRBJ1-1 | - | TRBV7-3